This TCR beta chain emerged from a study of T cells after yellow fever vaccination. Across the whole study: For low cell numbers, libraries were made with SMART-Seq v4 Ultra Low Input. Study findings and constraints: Booster sampling recovered most clones from primary vaccination (roughly 97% CD4, approximately 90% CD8).

In its sample, this clonotype was seen many times. Its antigen remains unknown. Conversion of TCR transcripts into cDNA relied on 5'RACE template switching, which added a universal primer site and UMIs. MiXCR was run by TCRdb on the 5' RACE reads, yielding one entry per CDR3 protein. The repertoire holds about 310,000 distinct CDR3 sequences, with around 4% as singletons. The V gene end was trimmed by 3 bases and the J gene end by 9 bases; junction bases not matched to a gene: 10. CDR1 is ENHRY, CDR2 SYGVKD, per germline. The CDR3 loop spans 16 amino acids. This material consisted of PBMCs, taken on the day of the yellow fever booster vaccination. The origin of this receptor is a man between 18 and 35 years old who received the YFV17D yellow fever vaccine. This sequence joins TRBV10-3 and TRBJ1-6, with 8 bases that match TRBD1. The CDR3 sequence is CAISDRARDRSSPLHF. CDR3 nucleotides: TGTGCCATCAGTGATCGTGCCAGGGACAGGTCTTCACCCCTCCACTTT.